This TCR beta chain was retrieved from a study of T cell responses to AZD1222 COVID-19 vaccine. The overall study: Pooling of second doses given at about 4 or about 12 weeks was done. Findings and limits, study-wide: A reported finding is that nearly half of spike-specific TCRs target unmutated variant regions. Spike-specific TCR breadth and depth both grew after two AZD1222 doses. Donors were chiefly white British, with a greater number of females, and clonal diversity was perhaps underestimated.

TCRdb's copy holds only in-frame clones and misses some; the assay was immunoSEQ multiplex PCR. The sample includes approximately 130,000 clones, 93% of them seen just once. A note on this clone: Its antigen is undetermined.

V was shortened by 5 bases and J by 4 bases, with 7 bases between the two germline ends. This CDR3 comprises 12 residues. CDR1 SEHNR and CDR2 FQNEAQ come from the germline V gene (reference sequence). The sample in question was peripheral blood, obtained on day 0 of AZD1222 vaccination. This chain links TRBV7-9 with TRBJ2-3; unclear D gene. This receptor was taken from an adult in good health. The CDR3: CASSQVADTQYF. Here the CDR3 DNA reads TGTGCCAGCAGCCAAGTGGCAGATACGCAGTATTTT.